The clone carrying this T cell receptor beta chain was seen once. The data are from a study of shared T cell receptors in the human thymus. Assay: immunoSEQ multiplex PCR; the TCRdb copy retains only in-frame clones and omits some. The sample records about 710,000 clones, more than 70% being singletons. The CDR3 contains 16 residues. CDR1 is SGHAT, CDR2 FQNNGV, per germline. V lost 1 base to trimming and J lost 0 bases; unmatched junction nucleotides: 6. These data also formed part of another study, on human thymus T cells. That source reports: The sample donors, healthy Finnish infants, were having corrective surgery for congenital heart defects. Corrective cardiac operations yielded the resected thymus tissue. Thymic and blood repertoires seemed to favor certain V and J genes.

The chain recombines TRBV11-2 with TRBJ2-7; 7 nucleotides match TRBD2. This receptor was identified in a boy younger than two with a congenital heart defect. Sequences were obtained from thymocytes. CDR3 loop: CASSLVRAGVSYEQYF. CDR3 bases: TGTGCCAGCAGCTTAGTACGGGCGGGAGTCTCCTACGAGCAGTACTTC.